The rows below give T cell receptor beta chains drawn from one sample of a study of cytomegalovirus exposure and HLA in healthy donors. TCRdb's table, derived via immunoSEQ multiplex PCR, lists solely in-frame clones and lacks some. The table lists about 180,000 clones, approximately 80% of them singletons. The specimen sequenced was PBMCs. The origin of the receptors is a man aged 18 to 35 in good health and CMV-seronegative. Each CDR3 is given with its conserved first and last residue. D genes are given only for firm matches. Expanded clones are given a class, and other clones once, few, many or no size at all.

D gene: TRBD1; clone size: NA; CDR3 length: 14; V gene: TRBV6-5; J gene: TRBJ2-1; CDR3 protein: CASSDRGLRDEQFF; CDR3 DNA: TGTGCCAGCAGCGACAGGGGACTCCGGGATGAGCAGTTCTTC
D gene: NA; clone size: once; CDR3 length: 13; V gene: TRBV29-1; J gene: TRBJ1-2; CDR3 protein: CSVVAPLSAQDFF; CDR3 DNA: TGCAGCGTTGTGGCCCCTCTTTCCGCCCAGGATTTCTTC
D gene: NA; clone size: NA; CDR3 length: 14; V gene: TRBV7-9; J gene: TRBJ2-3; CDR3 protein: CASSSNTRWRTQYF; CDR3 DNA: TGTGCCAGCAGCTCAAATACTAGGTGGCGTACGCAGTATTTT
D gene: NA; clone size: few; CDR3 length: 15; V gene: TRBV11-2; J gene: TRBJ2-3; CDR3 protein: CASSLPFGATDTQYF; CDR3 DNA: TGTGCCAGCAGCTTACCATTCGGAGCCACAGATACGCAGTATTTT
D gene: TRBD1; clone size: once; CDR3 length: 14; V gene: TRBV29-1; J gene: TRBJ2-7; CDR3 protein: CSVAYDRGGYEQYF; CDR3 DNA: TGCAGCGTGGCCTATGACAGGGGCGGCTACGAGCAGTACTTC
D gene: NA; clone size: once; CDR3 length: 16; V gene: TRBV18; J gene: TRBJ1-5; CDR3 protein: CASSSRSGLPNQPQHF; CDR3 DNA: TGTGCCAGCTCGTCTCGAAGCGGACTGCCCAATCAGCCCCAGCATTTT
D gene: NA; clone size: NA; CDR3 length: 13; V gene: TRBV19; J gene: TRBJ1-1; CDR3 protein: CASPGGGGREAFF; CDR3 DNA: TGTGCCAGCCCCGGAGGGGGGGGGCGTGAAGCTTTCTTT
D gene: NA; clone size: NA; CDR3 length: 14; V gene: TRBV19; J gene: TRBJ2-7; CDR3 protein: CASRRQASGVEQYF; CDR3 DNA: TGTGCCAGTAGGAGACAGGCCTCCGGGGTGGAGCAGTACTTC
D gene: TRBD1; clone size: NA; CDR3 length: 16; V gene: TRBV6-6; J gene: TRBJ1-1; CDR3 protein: CASSYNRGRRGTEAFF; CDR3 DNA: TGTGCCAGCAGTTATAACAGGGGACGTCGGGGCACTGAAGCTTTCTTT
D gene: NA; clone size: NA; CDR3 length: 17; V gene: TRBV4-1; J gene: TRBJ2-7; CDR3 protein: CASSQDARSTPSYEQYF; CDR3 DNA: TGCGCCAGCAGCCAAGATGCCCGGTCGACTCCCTCCTATGAGCAGTACTTC
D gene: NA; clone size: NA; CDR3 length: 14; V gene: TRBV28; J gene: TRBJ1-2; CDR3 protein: CASLAGGTNYGYTF; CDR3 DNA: TGTGCCAGCCTCGCGGGGGGAACTAACTATGGCTACACCTTC
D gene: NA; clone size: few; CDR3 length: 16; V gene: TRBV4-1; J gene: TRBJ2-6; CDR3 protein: CASSQVSPSGANVLTF; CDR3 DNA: TGCGCCAGCAGCCAAGTATCCCCCTCTGGGGCCAACGTCCTGACTTTC
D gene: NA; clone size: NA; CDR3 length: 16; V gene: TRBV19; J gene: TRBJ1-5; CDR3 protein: CASSSRRGQGGQPQHF; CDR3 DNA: TGTGCCAGTAGTTCCCGAAGGGGCCAGGGAGGCCAGCCCCAGCATTTT
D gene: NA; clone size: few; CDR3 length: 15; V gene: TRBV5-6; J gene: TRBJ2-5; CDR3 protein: CASSLPGVGEETQYF; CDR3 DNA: TGTGCCAGCAGCTTACCCGGCGTTGGGGAGGAGACCCAGTACTTC
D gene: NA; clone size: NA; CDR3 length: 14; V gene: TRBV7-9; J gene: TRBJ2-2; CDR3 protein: CSSSPGTFTGELFF; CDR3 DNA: TGTTCCAGCAGCCCTGGGACTTTCACCGGGGAGCTGTTTTTT
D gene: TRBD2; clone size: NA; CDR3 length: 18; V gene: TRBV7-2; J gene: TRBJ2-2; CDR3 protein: CASSLKLAGGRSTGELFF; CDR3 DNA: TGTGCCAGCAGCTTAAAACTAGCGGGGGGGCGGAGCACCGGGGAGCTGTTTTTT
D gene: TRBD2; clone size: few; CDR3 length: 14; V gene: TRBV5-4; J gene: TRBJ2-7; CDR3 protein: CASSPTSGGYEQYF; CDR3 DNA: TGTGCCAGCAGTCCTACTAGCGGGGGCTACGAGCAGTACTTC
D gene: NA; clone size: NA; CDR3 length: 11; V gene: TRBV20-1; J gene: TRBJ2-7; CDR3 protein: CSATPAAEQYF; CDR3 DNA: TGCAGTGCTACCCCAGCGGCCGAGCAGTACTTC
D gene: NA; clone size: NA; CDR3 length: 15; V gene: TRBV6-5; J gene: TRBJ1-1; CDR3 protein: CASSYLQGLGTEAFF; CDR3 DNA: TGTGCCAGCAGTTACTTACAGGGATTGGGCACTGAAGCTTTCTTT
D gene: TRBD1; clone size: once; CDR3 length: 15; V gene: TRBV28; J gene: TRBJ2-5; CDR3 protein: CASSLQQGYQETQYF; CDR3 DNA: TGTGCCAGCAGTTTACAACAGGGGTACCAAGAGACCCAGTACTTC
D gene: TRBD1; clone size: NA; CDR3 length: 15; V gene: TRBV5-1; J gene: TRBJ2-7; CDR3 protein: CASSLGTALIYEQYF; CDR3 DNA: TGCGCCAGCAGCCTAGGGACAGCCTTAATCTACGAGCAGTACTTC
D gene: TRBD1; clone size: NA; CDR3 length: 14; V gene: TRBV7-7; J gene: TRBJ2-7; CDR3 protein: CASSLGQGGYEQYF; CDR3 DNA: TGTGCTAGCAGCCTGGGACAGGGGGGCTACGAGCAGTACTTC
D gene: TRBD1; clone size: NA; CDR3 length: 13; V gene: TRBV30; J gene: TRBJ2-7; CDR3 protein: CAWSAGQGKRQYF; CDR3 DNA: TGTGCCTGGAGTGCCGGACAGGGAAAAAGGCAGTACTTC
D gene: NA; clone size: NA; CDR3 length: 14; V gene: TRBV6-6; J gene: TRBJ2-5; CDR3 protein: CASSLTVNQETQYF; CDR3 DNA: TGTGCCAGCAGTCTAACGGTGAACCAAGAGACCCAGTACTTC
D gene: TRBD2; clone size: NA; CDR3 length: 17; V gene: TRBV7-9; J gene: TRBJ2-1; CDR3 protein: CASSRTSGRPAGNEQFF; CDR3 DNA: TGTGCCAGCAGCCGGACTAGCGGGAGGCCGGCGGGCAATGAGCAGTTCTTC
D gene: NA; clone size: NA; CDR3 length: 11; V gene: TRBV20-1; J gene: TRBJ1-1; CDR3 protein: CSGLVPTEAFF; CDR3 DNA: TGCAGTGGTTTAGTCCCCACTGAAGCTTTCTTT
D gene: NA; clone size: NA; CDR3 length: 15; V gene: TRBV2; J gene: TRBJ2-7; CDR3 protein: CASSSGHLSSYEQYF; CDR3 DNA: TGTGCCAGCAGCTCGGGACACTTGAGCTCCTACGAGCAGTACTTC